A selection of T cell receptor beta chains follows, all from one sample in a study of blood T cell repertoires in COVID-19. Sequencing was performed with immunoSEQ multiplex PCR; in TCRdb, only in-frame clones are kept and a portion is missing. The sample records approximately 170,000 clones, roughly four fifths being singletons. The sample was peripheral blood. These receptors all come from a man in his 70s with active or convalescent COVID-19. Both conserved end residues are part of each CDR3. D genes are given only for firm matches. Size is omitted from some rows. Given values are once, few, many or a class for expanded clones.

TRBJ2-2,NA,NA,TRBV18,CASSPGSTGELFF,TGTGCCAGCTCACCAGGCAGCACCGGGGAGCTGTTTTTT
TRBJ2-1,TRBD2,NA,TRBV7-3,CASSQWASGRNEQFF,TGTGCCAGCAGCCAATGGGCTAGCGGGAGAAATGAGCAGTTCTTC
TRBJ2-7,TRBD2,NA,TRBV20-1,CSASHLAGGLLAQYF,TGCAGTGCTAGTCATCTTGCGGGAGGATTACTTGCGCAGTACTTC
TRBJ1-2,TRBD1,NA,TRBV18,CASSPSRGQLELYGYTF,TGTGCCAGCTCACCATCTCGGGGACAGCTTGAGCTCTATGGCTACACCTTC
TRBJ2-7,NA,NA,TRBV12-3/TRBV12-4,CASSPTPSYEQYF,TGTGCCAGCAGTCCGACACCTTCCTACGAGCAGTACTTC
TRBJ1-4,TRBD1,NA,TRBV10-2,CASRDYRGPNEKLFF,TGCGCCAGCAGAGACTACAGGGGCCCTAATGAAAAACTGTTTTTT
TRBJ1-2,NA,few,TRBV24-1,CATSDGVKGYTF,TGTGCCACCAGTGACGGGGTAAAAGGCTACACCTTC
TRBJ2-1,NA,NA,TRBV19,CASSPRGSYEQFF,TGTGCCAGTAGTCCCAGGGGCAGCTATGAGCAGTTCTTC
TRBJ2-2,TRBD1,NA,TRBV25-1,CASSRTGRAGELFF,TGTGCCAGCAGTCGGACAGGGAGAGCCGGGGAGCTGTTTTTT
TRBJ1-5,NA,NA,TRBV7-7,CASSTGWGQPQHF,TGTGCTAGCAGTACAGGGTGGGGCCAGCCCCAGCATTTT
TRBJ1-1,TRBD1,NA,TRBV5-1,CASKTGSGNTEAFF,TGCGCCAGTAAGACAGGGTCGGGAAACACTGAAGCTTTCTTT
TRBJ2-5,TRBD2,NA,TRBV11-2,CASSLRRVAGTQETQYF,TGTGCCAGCAGCTTACGACGCGTAGCGGGAACCCAAGAGACCCAGTACTTC
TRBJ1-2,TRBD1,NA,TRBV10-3,CAISERGPGYTF,TGTGCCATCAGTGAAAGGGGGCCTGGCTACACCTTC
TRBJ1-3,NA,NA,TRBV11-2,CASRGGGRGNTIYF,TGTGCCAGCAGAGGCGGGGGAAGAGGAAACACCATATATTTT
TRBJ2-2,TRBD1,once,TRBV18,CASSPPGQGASGELFF,TGTGCCAGCTCACCCCCGGGACAGGGGGCCTCCGGGGAGCTGTTTTTT
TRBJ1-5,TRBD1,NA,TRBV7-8,CASSRDRGYQPQHF,TGTGCCAGCAGCCGGGACAGGGGATATCAGCCCCAGCATTTT
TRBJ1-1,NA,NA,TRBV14,CASSLRGGGTEAFF,TGTGCCAGCAGCTTGAGAGGCGGGGGAACTGAAGCTTTCTTT
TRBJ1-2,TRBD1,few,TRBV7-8,CASSPGGGQETYGYTF,TGTGCCAGCAGTCCAGGGGGTGGACAGGAGACCTATGGCTACACCTTC
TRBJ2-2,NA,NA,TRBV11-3,CASSLIGRTGELFF,TGTGCCAGCAGCTTAATAGGGAGGACCGGGGAGCTGTTTTTT
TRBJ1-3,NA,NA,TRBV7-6,CASSLVGDTTIYF,TGTGCCAGCAGCTTAGTAGGGGACACAACCATATATTTT
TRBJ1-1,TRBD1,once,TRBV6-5,CASSYSNRGLAEAFF,TGTGCCAGCAGTTACTCGAACAGGGGGCTGGCTGAAGCTTTCTTT
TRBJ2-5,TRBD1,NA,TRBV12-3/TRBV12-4,CASRTGGIPQYF,TGTGCCAGCAGGACAGGGGGGATTCCCCAGTACTTC
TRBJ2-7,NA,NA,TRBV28,CASSPQRGPQKQYF,TGTGCCAGCAGTCCACAAAGAGGTCCTCAGAAGCAGTACTTC
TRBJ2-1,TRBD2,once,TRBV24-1,CATSALAGGLYNEQFF,TGTGCCACCAGTGCCTTAGCGGGCGGATTATACAATGAGCAGTTCTTC
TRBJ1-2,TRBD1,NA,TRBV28,CASSTGQVDYTF,TGTGCCAGCAGCACCGGACAGGTGGACTACACCTTC
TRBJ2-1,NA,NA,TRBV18,CASSPGQERYNEQFF,TGTGCCAGCTCACCAGGGCAGGAACGCTACAATGAGCAGTTCTTC
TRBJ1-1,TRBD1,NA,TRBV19,CASRPNPGGRTEAFF,TGTGCCAGTAGACCTAACCCAGGGGGTAGGACTGAAGCTTTCTTT
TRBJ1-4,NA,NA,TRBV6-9,CASSYSTVFNEKLFF,TGTGCCAGCAGTTATTCGACAGTCTTTAATGAAAAACTGTTTTTT
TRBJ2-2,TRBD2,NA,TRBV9,CASSGLAGGTGELFF,TGTGCCAGCAGCGGACTAGCGGGAGGAACCGGGGAGCTGTTTTTT
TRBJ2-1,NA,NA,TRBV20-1,CSARTDNEQFF,TGCAGTGCTAGGACAGACAATGAGCAGTTCTTC
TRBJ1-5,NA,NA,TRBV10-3,CAISPGRDSNQPQHF,TGTGCCATCAGTCCCGGACGGGATAGCAATCAGCCCCAGCATTTT
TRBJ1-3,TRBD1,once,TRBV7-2,CASRSNRGSGNTIYF,TGTGCCAGCAGATCGAACAGGGGCTCTGGAAACACCATATATTTT
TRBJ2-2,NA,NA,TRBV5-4,CASSPGLATGELFF,TGTGCCAGCAGCCCGGGATTGGCCACCGGGGAGCTGTTTTTT
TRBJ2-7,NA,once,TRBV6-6,CASSYNFHEQYF,TGTGCCAGCAGTTATAACTTTCACGAGCAGTACTTC
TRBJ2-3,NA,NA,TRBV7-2,CASSSRPGDADTQYF,TGTGCCAGCAGCTCCCGGCCCGGAGATGCAGATACGCAGTATTTT
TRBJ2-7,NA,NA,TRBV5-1,CASSLAGDSYEQYF,TGCGCCAGCAGCTTGGCCGGGGATTCGTACGAGCAGTACTTC
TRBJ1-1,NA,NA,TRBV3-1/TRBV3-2,CASSQEPHGNTEAFF,TGTGCCAGCAGCCAAGAACCCCACGGGAACACTGAAGCTTTCTTT
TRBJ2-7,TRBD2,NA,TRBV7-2,CASSRRTSGGSYEQYF,TGTGCCAGCAGCCGTAGGACTAGCGGGGGTTCCTACGAGCAGTACTTC
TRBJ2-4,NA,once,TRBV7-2,CASSLGPGFYKNIQYF,TGTGCCAGCAGCTTAGGTCCAGGGTTTTACAAAAACATTCAGTACTTC
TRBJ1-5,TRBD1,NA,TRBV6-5,CASNLRGLDQPQHF,TGTGCCAGCAACCTCAGGGGGCTCGATCAGCCCCAGCATTTT
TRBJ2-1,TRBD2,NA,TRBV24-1,CATSDPRGAVNEQFF,TGTGCCACCAGTGACCCGCGGGGGGCGGTCAATGAGCAGTTCTTC
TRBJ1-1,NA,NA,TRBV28,CASSLLQAEAFF,TGTGCCAGCAGTTTATTACAGGCTGAAGCTTTCTTT
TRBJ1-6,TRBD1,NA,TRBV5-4,CASSLGQGYNSPLHF,TGTGCCAGCAGCTTGGGACAGGGGTATAATTCACCCCTCCACTTT
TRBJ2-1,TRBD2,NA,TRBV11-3,CASSPGGLAGVDNEQFF,TGTGCCAGCAGCCCGGGGGGACTAGCGGGAGTAGACAATGAGCAGTTCTTC
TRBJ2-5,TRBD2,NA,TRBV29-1,CSVGRGRGETQYF,TGCAGCGTTGGTCGCGGGAGAGGAGAGACCCAGTACTTC
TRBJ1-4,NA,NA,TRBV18,CASSEQGTNEKLFF,TGTGCCAGCTCAGAACAGGGCACTAATGAAAAACTGTTTTTT
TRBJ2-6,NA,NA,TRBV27,CASSFGGSGANVLTF,TGTGCCAGCAGTTTCGGGGGCTCTGGGGCCAACGTCCTGACTTTC
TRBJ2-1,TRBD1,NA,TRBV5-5,CASSLGQGARNEQFF,TGTGCCAGCAGTCTCGGACAGGGGGCTAGGAATGAGCAGTTCTTC
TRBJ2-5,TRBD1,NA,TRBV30,CAWSADRAETQYF,TGTGCCTGGAGTGCGGACAGGGCAGAGACCCAGTACTTC
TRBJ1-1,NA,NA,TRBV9,CASSGRRTGEAFF,TGTGCCAGCAGCGGTCGTAGAACAGGTGAAGCTTTCTTT
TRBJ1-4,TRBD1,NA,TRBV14,CASSRRATGLYNEKLFF,TGTGCCAGCAGCCGCCGCGCGACAGGGCTCTACAATGAAAAACTGTTTTTT
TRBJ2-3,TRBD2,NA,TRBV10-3,CATGLAGPSGGQYF,TGTGCCACCGGACTAGCGGGGCCTTCTGGGGGGCAGTATTTT
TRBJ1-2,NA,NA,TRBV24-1,CATSVNSYYGYTF,TGTGCCACCAGTGTAAACTCCTACTATGGCTACACCTTC
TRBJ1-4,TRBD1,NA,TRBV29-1,CSVVGRGHNEKLFF,TGCAGCGTTGTCGGCAGGGGGCATAATGAAAAACTGTTTTTT